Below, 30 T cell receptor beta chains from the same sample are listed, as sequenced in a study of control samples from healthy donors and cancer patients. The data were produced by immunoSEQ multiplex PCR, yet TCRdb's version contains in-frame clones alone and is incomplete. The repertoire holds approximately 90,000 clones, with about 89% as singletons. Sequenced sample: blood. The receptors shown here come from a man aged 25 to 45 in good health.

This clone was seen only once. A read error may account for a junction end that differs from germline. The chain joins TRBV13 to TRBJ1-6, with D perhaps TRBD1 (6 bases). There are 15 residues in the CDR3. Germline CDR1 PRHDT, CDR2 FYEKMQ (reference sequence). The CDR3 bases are TGTGTCAGCAGGTTACAGGGATCCTATAATTCACCCCTCCACTTT. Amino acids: CVSRLQGSYNSPLHF.

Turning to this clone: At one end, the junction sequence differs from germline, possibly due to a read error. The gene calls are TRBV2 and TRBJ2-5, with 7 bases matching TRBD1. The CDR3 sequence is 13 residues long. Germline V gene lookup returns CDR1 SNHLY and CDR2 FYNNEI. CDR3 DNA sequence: TGTACCAGCAGTAAACAGGGGTGGGAGACCCAGTACTTC. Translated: CTSSKQGWETQYF.

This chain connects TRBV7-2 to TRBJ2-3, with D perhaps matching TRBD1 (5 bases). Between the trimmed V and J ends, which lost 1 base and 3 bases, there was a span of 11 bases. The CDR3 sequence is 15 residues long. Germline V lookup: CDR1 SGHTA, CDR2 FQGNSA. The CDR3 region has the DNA TGTGCCAGCAGCTTAGGGTGGGGCGGAACAGATACGCAGTATTTT. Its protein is CASSLGWGGTDTQYF.

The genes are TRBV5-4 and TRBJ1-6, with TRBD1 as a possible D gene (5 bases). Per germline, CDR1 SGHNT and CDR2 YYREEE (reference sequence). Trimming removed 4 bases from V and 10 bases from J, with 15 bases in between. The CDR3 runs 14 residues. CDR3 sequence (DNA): TGTGCCAGCAGCCCCGGACAAAAGGGATCACCCCTCCACTTT. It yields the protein CASSPGQKGSPLHF.

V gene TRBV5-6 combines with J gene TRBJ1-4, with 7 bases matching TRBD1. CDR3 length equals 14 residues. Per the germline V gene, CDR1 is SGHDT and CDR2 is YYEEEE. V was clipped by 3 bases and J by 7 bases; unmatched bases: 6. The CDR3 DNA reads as TGTGCCAGCAGCTATACCCACAGGGGTGAAAAACTGTTTTTT. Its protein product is CASSYTHRGEKLFF.

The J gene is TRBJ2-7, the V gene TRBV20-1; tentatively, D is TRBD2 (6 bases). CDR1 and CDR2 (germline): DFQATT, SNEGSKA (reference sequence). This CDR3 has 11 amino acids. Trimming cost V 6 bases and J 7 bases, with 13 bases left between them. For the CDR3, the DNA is TGCAGTGCCGACCCACGGGGGGAGCAGTACTTC. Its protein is CSADPRGEQYF.

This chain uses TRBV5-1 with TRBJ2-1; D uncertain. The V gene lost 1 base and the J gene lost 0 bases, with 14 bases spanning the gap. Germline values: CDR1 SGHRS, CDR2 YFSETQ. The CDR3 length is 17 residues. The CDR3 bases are TGCGCCAGCAGCTTGTTAGGTATTCTGAGCTCCTACAATGAGCAGTTCTTC. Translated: CASSLLGILSSYNEQFF.

CDR3 protein: CARGAGGRYEQYV. The CDR3, as DNA: TGTGCCCGCGGGGCGGGGGGGCGCTACGAGCAGTACGTC. The gene calls are TRBV6-5 and TRBJ2-7; 9 bases map to TRBD2. CDR3 length: 13 residues. CDR1 is MNHEY and CDR2 is SVGAGI in the germline V gene. The junction had 8 bases not matched to a gene; V was cut back by 11 bases and J by 3 bases.

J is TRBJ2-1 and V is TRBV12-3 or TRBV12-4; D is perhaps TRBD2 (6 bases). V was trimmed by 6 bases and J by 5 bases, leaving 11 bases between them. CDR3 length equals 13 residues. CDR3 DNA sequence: TGTGCCAGCAGAATGGGACTTAACAATGAGCAGTTCTTC. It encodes CASRMGLNNEQFF.

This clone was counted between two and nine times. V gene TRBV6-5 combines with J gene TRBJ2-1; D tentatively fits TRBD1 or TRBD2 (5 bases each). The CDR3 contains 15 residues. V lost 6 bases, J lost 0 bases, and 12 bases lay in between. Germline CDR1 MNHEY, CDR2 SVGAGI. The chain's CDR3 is CASSRGVLSYNEQFF. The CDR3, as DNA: TGTGCCAGCAGCCGAGGGGTCCTCTCCTACAATGAGCAGTTCTTC.

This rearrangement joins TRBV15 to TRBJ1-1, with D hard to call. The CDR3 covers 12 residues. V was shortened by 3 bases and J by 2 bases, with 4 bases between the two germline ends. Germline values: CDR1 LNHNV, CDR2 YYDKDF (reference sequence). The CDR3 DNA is TGTGCCACCAGCAGTTTAAACACTGAAGCTTTCTTT. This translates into CATSSLNTEAFF.

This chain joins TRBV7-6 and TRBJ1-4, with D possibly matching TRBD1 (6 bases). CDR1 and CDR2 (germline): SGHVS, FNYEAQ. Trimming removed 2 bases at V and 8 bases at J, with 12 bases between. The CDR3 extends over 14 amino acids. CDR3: CASSLSQGNEKLFF. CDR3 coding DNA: TGTGCCAGCAGCTTAAGCCAGGGGAACGAAAAACTGTTTTTT.

The DNA of the CDR3 is TGTGCCACCAGTGACCCTTACGGCTCCGGGACAGAAGACAATGAGCAGTTCTTC. Translated: CATSDPYGSGTEDNEQFF. The V call is TRBV24-1, the J call TRBJ2-1; 7 bases are a match to TRBD1. After removal of 4 bases from V and 5 bases from J, the junction contained 16 bases not matched to a gene. Germline V gene data show CDR1 as KGHDR and CDR2 as SFDVKD. There are 18 residues in the CDR3.

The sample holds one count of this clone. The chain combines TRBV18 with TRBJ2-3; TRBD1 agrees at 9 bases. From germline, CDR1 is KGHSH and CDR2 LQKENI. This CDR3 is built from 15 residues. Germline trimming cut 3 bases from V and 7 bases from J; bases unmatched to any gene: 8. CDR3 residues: CASSPLGQGSNTQYF. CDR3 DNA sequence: TGTGCCAGCTCACCCCTTGGACAGGGGTCAAATACGCAGTATTTT.

In nucleotides, the CDR3 is TGCGCCAGCAGCCAAGGGAGGGGGGCCCTGGGTGAAGCTTTCTTT. The encoded protein is CASSQGRGALGEAFF. The gene calls are TRBV4-1 and TRBJ1-1, with D perhaps TRBD1 (6 bases). The V end lost 1 base, the J end lost 7 bases, and 16 bases lay between the germline ends. CDR3 length: 15 residues. Germline CDR1 reads MGHRA; CDR2 reads YSYEKL.

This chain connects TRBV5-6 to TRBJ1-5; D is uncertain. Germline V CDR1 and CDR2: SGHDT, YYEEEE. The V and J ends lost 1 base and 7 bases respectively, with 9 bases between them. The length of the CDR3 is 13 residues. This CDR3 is CASSLNGGQPQHF. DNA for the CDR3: TGTGCCAGCAGCTTGAACGGAGGGCAGCCCCAGCATTTT.

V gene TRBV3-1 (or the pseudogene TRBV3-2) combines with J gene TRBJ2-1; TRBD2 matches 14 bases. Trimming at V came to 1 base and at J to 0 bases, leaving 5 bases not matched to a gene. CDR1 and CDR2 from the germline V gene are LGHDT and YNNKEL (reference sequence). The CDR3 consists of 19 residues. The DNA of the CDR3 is TGTGCCAGCAGCCAAGGGACTAGCGGGGGGTGGAGCTCCTACAATGAGCAGTTCTTC. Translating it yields CASSQGTSGGWSSYNEQFF.

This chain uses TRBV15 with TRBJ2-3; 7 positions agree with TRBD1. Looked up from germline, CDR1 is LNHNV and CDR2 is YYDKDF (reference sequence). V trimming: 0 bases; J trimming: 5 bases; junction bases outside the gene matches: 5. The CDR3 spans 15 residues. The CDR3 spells CATSRERGLVDTQYF. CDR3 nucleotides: TGTGCCACCAGCAGAGAGAGGGGGCTAGTAGATACGCAGTATTTT. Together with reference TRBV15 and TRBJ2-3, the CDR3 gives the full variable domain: DAMVIQNPRYQVTQFGKPVTLSCSQTLNHNVMYWYQQKSSQAPKLLFHYYDKDFNNEADTPDNFQSRRPNTSFCFLDIRSPGLGDTAMYLCATSRERGLVDTQYFGPGTRLTVL.

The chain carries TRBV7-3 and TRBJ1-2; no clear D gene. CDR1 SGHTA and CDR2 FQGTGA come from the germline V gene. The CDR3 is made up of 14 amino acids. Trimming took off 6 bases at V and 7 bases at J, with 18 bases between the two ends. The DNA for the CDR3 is TGTGCCAGCAGTCCCGGACCGGCGACGGGTGGCTACACCTTC. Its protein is CASSPGPATGGYTF. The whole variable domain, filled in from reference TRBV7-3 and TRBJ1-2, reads GAGVSQTPSNKVTEKGKYVELRCDPISGHTALYWYRQSLGQGPEFLIYFQGTGAADDSGLPNDRFFAVRPEGSVSTLKIQRTERGDSAVYLCASSPGPATGGYTFGSGTRLTVV.

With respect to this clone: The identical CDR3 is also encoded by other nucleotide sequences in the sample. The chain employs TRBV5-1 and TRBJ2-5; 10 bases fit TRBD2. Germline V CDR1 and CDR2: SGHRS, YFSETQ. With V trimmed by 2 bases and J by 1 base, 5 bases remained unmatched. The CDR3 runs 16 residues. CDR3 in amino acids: CASSLGLAGAQETQYF. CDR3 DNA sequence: TGCGCCAGCAGCTTAGGGCTAGCGGGGGCCCAAGAGACCCAGTACTTC.

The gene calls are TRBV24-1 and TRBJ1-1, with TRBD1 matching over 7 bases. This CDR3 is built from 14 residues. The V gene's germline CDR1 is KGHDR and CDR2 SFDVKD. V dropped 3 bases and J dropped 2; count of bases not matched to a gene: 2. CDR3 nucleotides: TGTGCCACCAGTGATAGGGGGCGTAACACTGAAGCTTTCTTT. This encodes CATSDRGRNTEAFF.

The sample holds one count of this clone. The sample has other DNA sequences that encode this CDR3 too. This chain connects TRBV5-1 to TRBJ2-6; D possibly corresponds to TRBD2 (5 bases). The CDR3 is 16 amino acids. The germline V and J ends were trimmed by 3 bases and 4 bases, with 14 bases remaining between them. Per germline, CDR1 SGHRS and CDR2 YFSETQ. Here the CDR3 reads CASSSDGMGGANVLTF. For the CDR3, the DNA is TGCGCCAGCAGCTCGGACGGGATGGGGGGGGCCAACGTCCTGACTTTC.

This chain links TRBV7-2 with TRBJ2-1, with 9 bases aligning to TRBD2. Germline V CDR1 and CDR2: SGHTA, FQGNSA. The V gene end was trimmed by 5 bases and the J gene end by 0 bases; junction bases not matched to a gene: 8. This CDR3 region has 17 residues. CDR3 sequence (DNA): TGTGCCAGCAGCCCAGGAGGAGCGGGGGGCTCCTACAATGAGCAGTTCTTC. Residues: CASSPGGAGGSYNEQFF.

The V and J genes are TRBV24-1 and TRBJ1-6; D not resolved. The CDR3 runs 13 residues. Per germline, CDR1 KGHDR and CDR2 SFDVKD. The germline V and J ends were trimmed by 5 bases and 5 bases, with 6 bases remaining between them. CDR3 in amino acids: CATSGGDNSPLHF. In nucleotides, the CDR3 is TGTGCCACCAGTGGGGGTGATAATTCACCCCTCCACTTT.

This CDR3 is CASRTGTRETQYF. CDR3 in DNA: TGTGCCAGCAGGACAGGGACGCGAGAGACCCAGTACTTC. The rearrangement joins TRBV2 to TRBJ2-5, with 7 bases that match TRBD1. CDR1 is SNHLY, CDR2 FYNNEI, per germline. The CDR3 loop spans 13 amino acids. V shed 6 bases and J 4 bases; nucleotides not matched to a gene: 5.

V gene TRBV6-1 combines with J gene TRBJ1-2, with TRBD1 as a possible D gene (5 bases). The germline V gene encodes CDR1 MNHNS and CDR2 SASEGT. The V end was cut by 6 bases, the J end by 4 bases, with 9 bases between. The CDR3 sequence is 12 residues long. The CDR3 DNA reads TGTGCCAGCAGCGAGGGACGCTATGGCTACACCTTC. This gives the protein CASSEGRYGYTF.

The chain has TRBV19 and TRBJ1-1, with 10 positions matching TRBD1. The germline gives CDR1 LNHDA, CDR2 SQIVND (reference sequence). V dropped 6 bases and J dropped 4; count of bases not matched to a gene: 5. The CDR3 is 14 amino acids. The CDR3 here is CASSYDRGPTEAFF. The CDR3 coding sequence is TGTGCCAGTAGCTACGACAGGGGGCCCACTGAAGCTTTCTTT.

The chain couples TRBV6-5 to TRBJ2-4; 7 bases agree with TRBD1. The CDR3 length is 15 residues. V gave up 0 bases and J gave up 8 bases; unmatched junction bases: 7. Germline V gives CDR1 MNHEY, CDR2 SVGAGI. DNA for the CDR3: TGTGCCAGCAGTTACTCGTCGACAGGGTATGACATTCAGTACTTC. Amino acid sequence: CASSYSSTGYDIQYF.

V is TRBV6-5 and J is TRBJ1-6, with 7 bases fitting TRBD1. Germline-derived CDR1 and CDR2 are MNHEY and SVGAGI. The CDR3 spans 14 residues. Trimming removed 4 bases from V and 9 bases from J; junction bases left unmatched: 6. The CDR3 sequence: CASSSPGDSSPLHF. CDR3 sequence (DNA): TGTGCCAGCAGTTCTCCAGGGGACAGTTCACCCCTCCACTTT.

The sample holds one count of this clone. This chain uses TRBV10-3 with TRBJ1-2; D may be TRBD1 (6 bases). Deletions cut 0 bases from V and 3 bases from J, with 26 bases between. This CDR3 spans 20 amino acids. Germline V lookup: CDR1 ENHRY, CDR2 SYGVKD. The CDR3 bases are TGTGCCATCAGTGAGTCGGCCAATCCTCTTATGACAGGCGCTGACTATGGCTACACCTTC. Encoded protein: CAISESANPLMTGADYGYTF.